The rows below give T cell receptor beta chains drawn from one sample of a study of T-cell reconstitution after alpha-beta-depleted transplantation in children. TCRdb ran MiXCR on the PCR reads and lists one entry per CDR3 protein. The repertoire holds approximately 520,000 distinct CDR3 sequences, with approximately 10% as singletons. Sequencing was performed on PBMCs, mostly from graft donor cells, taken 180 days after TCRalphabeta/CD19-depleted stem cell transplant. Receptors were obtained from a female patient aged 2-10 years who had a stem cell transplant for aplastic anemia, so the T cells may come from the graft donor. Each CDR3 is given with its conserved first and last residue. A D gene is named only where the DNA matches it firmly. Clone size is not always given. Where it is, it says once, few, many or a class for expanded clones.

D gene	J gene	clone size	V gene	CDR3 DNA	CDR3 protein
-	TRBJ2-5	few	TRBV12-3/TRBV12-4	TGTGCCAGCAGTTTAGGCGGGACAGCACAAGAGACCCAGTACTTC	CASSLGGTAQETQYF
TRBD2	TRBJ2-5	many	TRBV5-1	TGCGCCAGCAGCCTAGCGGGAGACCAAGAGACCCAGTACTTC	CASSLAGDQETQYF
-	TRBJ2-7	-	TRBV7-2	TGTGCCAGCAGTCTGGGCGGGACCCACGAGCAGTACTTC	CASSLGGTHEQYF
-	TRBJ1-1	few	TRBV19	TGTGCCAGTAGTATAGGGGGCATTCCGAACACTGAAGCTTTCTTT	CASSIGGIPNTEAFF
-	TRBJ1-2	few	TRBV7-9	TGTGCCAGCAGCTTAGCAATAGCAGATTCCAGGAATGGCTACACCTTC	CASSLAIADSRNGYTF
-	TRBJ2-5	-	TRBV2	TGTGCCAGCAGTGGTGTTAGCGGCAATAAAGAGACCCAGTACTTC	CASSGVSGNKETQYF
TRBD2	TRBJ2-5	-	TRBV11-3	TGTGCCAGCAGCTCGGGACTAAAGAAAGAGACCCACTACTTC	CASSSGLKKETHYF
TRBD1	TRBJ1-1	many	TRBV12-3/TRBV12-4	TGTGCCAGCAGTTCCAGGGGGGAAGCTTTCTTT	CASSSRGEAFF
TRBD2	TRBJ2-7	-	TRBV20-1	TGCAGTGCTCCGGGAGGGGGCTACGAGCAGTACTTC	CSAPGGGYEQYF
-	TRBJ2-1	-	TRBV5-1	TGCGCCAGCAGCTTCTCGGGACTCCTACGCAATGAGCAGTTCTTC	CASSFSGLLRNEQFF
-	TRBJ2-1	few	TRBV12-3/TRBV12-4	TGTGCCAGCAGCCTACCGGGACGCGGCTACAATGAGCAGTTCTTC	CASSLPGRGYNEQFF
TRBD2	TRBJ2-1	-	TRBV12-3/TRBV12-4	TGTGCCAGCAGGGGACTAGGGCCCCACAATGAGCAGTTCTTC	CASRGLGPHNEQFF
-	TRBJ1-1	few	TRBV5-1	TGCGCCAGCAGCTCTAGGCCGGGACGGGGGGACGCTGAAGCTTTCTTT	CASSSRPGRGDAEAFF
-	TRBJ2-7	-	TRBV6-5	TGTGCCAGCAGGTACGGGGTCGGTCCAGGCGTCTACGAGCAGTACTTC	CASRYGVGPGVYEQYF
TRBD2	TRBJ2-1	-	TRBV5-4	TGTGCCAGCAGCTTCCTCGGACTAGCGGGAGGGTACAATGAGCAGTTCTTC	CASSFLGLAGGYNEQFF
-	TRBJ2-7	many	TRBV20-1	TGCAGTGCCTCGGCAGGGTCCTATGAGCAGTACTTC	CSASAGSYEQYF
-	TRBJ1-4	many	TRBV7-2	TGTGCCAGCAGCCTCAATGGGGGGTCTAATGAAAAACTGTTTTTT	CASSLNGGSNEKLFF
TRBD1	TRBJ2-7	many	TRBV7-8	TGTGCCAGCAGCGTTGACAGGGGGCGTGAGCAGTACTTC	CASSVDRGREQYF
-	TRBJ1-6	few	TRBV20-1	TGCAGTGCTAGAGGAGGCGGGGGAGGTACCCCCCTCCACTTT	CSARGGGGGTPLHF
-	TRBJ2-1	-	TRBV5-1	TGCGCCAGCAGCTTGACTGCTAGCGCATCGTACAATGAGCAGTTCTTC	CASSLTASASYNEQFF
-	TRBJ2-3	-	TRBV12-3/TRBV12-4	TGTTCCAGCACGATATCAAGGGGGGAGACAGATACGCAGTATTTT	CSSTISRGETDTQYF
-	TRBJ2-5	few	TRBV4-1	TGCGCCAGCAGCCAAAAGAGCGTGCTCGTGGGTGTGCAAGAGACCCAGTACTTC	CASSQKSVLVGVQETQYF
TRBD1	TRBJ1-1	-	TRBV7-8	TGTGCCAGCAGCACAAGCACAGGGGTGGAAGCTTTCTTT	CASSTSTGVEAFF